A selection of T cell receptor beta chains follows, all from one sample in a study of CD4 T cells in relation to SARS-CoV-2 and coronaviruses. TCRdb's copy holds only in-frame clones and misses some; the assay was immunoSEQ multiplex PCR. The table has around 20,000 clones, around 80% seen once. These receptors have no identified antigens. Sample: CD4+ T cells from PBMCs, cultured in vitro. The receptors come from a human donor in good health. CDR3s include the opening cysteine and the closing phenylalanine or tryptophan. The D gene is left open where the match is weak. The size field is filled for only some rows; it gives once, few, many or a size class.

>TRBJ1-5|TRBV10-2|.|.
TGCGCCAGCAGTTATTCGCGGGGCGTCGATCAGCCCCAGCATTTT
CASSYSRGVDQPQHF
>TRBJ1-3|TRBV3-1/TRBV3-2|few|.
TGTGCCAGCAGCCAGACTATTGGGGTGGCTGGAAACACCATATATTTT
CASSQTIGVAGNTIYF
>TRBJ2-5|TRBV7-9|.|.
TGTGCCAGCAGCCTAGGAGTATACCAAGAGACCCAGTACTTC
CASSLGVYQETQYF
>TRBJ1-3|TRBV19|.|.
TGTGCCAGTAGTGAAAGATCTGGAAACACCATATATTTT
CASSERSGNTIYF
>TRBJ1-5|TRBV2|.|TRBD1
TGTGCCAGCAGTGACCGGGACAGGCCGAGCAATCAGCCCCAGCATTTT
CASSDRDRPSNQPQHF
>TRBJ1-1|TRBV29-1|once|.
TGCAGCGTTGCGCACACTGAAGCTTTCTTT
CSVAHTEAFF
>TRBJ1-1|TRBV5-1|.|TRBD1
TGCGCCAGCAGCTTGCGGAGGGACAGCGAAGCTTTCTTT
CASSLRRDSEAFF
>TRBJ1-1|TRBV19|.|TRBD1
TGTGCCAGTAGGGTGGAGGGGGCGGCCACTGAAGCTTTCTTT
CASRVEGAATEAFF
>TRBJ2-1|TRBV6-4|few|TRBD2
TGTGCCAGCAGTGCCGGGACTAGCGGGAACAATGAGCAGTTCTTC
CASSAGTSGNNEQFF
>TRBJ1-5|TRBV10-3|few|TRBD1
TGTGCCATCACCAGGGACAGAAATCAGCCCCAGCATTTT
CAITRDRNQPQHF
>TRBJ2-7|TRBV10-3|few|.
TGTGCCATCAGTGAGTCGGGAACGCACGAGCAGTACTTC
CAISESGTHEQYF
>TRBJ1-1|TRBV20-1|.|.
TGCAGTGCTAGTAAAAGAATCGCTGGGTCTGAAGCTTTCTTT
CSASKRIAGSEAFF
>TRBJ2-1|TRBV19|.|.
TGTGCCAGTAGTAAAGCGTTTTTCGAGCCCCTGGGGCAGTTCTTC
CASSKAFFEPLGQFF
>TRBJ2-7|TRBV5-1|.|.
TGCGCCAGCAGCTTAGAGGACGAGCAGTACTTC
CASSLEDEQYF
>TRBJ2-5|TRBV7-9|.|TRBD2
TGTGCCAGCCGATATCGGGGGGAGGTGGAGACCCAGTACTTC
CASRYRGEVETQYF
>TRBJ2-2|TRBV15|.|TRBD1
TGTGCCACCAGCAGAGCCCAGGGACAGAGAAACACCGGGGAGCTGTTTTTT
CATSRAQGQRNTGELFF
>TRBJ2-5|TRBV30|.|.
TGTGCCTGGGAGGTCAGGTTCCAAGAGACCCAGTACTTC
CAWEVRFQETQYF
>TRBJ2-1|TRBV7-3|.|.
TGTGCCAGCAGCCCAAGTGGGGACGAGGAGCAGTTCTTC
CASSPSGDEEQFF
>TRBJ2-3|TRBV6-6|.|TRBD2
TGTGCCAGCACCGAGACTAGCGGGAGCGATACGCAGTATTTT
CASTETSGSDTQYF
>TRBJ1-1|TRBV6-6|.|.
TGTGCCAGCACCACGGGACTGAACACTGAAGCTTTCTTT
CASTTGLNTEAFF
>TRBJ1-1|TRBV12-3/TRBV12-4|.|TRBD1
TGTGCCAGCAGTCAAGGAGAGGACAGGGTAGTTTTCTTT
CASSQGEDRVVFF
>TRBJ1-1|TRBV19|.|TRBD1
TGTGCCAGTAGTACGGGACAGGGACGGACTGAAGCTTTCTTT
CASSTGQGRTEAFF
>TRBJ2-2|TRBV30|few|.
TGTGCCTGGAGTCCCTGGGTCCGGGGCGGCGGAGAGCTGTTTTTT
CAWSPWVRGGGELFF
>TRBJ1-1|TRBV19|.|.
TGTGCCAGTAGTATTACTCTTCTCGGGCAGGGCGAAGCTTTCTTT
CASSITLLGQGEAFF
>TRBJ1-1|TRBV21-1|.|.
TGTGCCAGCAGCAAAGGAGCCGGTCAGAATCAGGGCCGGGACACTGAAGCTTTCTTT
CASSKGAGQNQGRDTEAFF
>TRBJ2-1|TRBV19|once|TRBD2
TGTGCCACCAATGGGTGGCGGGAGAGCGGCTACAATGAGCAGTTCTTC
CATNGWRESGYNEQFF
>TRBJ1-2|TRBV27|few|.
TGTGCCAGCAGTTTAGGACCTATTTATGGCTACACCTTC
CASSLGPIYGYTF